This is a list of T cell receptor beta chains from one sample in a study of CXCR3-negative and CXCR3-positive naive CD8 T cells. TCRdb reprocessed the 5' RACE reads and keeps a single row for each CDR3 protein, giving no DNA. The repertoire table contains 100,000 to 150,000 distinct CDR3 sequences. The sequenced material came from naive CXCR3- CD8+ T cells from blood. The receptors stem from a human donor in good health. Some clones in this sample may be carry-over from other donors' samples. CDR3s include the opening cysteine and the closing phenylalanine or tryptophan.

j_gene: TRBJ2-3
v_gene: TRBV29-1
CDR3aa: CSVEGQASTDTQYF

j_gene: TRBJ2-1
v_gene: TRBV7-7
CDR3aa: CASSFGSGGLGEQFF

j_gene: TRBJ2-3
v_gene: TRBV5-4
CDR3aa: CASSLDLSSGTTDTQYF

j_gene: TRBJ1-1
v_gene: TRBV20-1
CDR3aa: CSARDYAQLSNTEAFF

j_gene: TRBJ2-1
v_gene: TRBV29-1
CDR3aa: CSAERGADYNEQFF

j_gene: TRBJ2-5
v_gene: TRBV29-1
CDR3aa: CVALDGLQETQYF

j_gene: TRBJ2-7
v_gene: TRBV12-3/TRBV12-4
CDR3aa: CASSRDTDPEQYF

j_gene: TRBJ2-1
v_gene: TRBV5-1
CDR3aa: CASSIGTSGAHEQFF

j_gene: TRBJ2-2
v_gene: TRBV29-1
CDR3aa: CSALGGTGELFF

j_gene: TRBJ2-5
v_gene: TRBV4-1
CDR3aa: CASSQIQGAEETQYF

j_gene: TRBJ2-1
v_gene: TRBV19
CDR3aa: CASRLAGNNEQFF

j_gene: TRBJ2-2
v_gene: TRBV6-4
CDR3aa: CASSESGTTGELFF

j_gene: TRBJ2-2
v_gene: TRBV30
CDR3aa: CALTDSTGELFF

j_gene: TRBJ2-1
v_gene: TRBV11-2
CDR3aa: CASSLVVAGGNEQFF

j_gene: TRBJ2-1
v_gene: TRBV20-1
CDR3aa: CSAADDYNEQFF

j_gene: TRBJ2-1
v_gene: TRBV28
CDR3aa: CASSLGGRGHEQFF

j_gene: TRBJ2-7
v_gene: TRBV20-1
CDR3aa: CSAAALTGLSYEQYF

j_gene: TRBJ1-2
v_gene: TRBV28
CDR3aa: CASSPAEAVYYGYTF

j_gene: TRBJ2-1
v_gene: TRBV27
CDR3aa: CASSLRLSEQFF

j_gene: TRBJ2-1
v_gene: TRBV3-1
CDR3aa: CASSALSGQVYNEQFF

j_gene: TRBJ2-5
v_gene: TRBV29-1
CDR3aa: CSVEGGTFKVEGARQETQHF

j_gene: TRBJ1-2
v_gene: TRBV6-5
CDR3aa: CASSSDSVNGYTF

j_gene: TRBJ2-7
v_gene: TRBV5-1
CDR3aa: CASSPTSGRSEQYF

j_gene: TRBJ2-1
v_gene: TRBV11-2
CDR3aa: CASSSRGQRTLHEQFF

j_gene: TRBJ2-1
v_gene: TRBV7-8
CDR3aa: CASRVTGTTTYNEQFF

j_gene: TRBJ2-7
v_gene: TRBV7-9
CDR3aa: CASSFPGQDLYEQYF

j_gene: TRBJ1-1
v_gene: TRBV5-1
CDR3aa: CASSFSGTDTMNTEAFF

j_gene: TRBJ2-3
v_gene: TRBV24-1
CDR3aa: CATSDARTGPHGDTQYF

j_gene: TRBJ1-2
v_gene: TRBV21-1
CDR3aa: CASITVGSGRRYGYTF

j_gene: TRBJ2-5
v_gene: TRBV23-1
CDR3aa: CASSPIAPEGETQYF

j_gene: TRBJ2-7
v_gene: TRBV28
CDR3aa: CASSFRGLAGYEQYF

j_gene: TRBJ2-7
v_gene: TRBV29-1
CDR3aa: CSVRQFTYEQYF

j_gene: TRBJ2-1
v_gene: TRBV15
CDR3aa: CATSREPLFEQFF

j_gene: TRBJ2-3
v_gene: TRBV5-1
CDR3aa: CASSLSGGAVTDTQYF

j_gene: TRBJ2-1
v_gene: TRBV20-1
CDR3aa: CSAGGGLADLGSYNEQFF

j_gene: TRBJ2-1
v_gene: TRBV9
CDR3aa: CASSARPGLAEFGPYNEQFF

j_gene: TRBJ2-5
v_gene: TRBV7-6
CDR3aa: CASSLEGPGTQYF

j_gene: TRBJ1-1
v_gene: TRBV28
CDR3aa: CASSLIWTGSLTEAFF

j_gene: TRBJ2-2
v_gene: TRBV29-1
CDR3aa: CSVEAGGLSGELFF

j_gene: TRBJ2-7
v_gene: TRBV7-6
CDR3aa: CASSLASGNEQYF

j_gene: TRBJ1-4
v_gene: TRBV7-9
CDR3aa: CASSLVQPPEKLFF

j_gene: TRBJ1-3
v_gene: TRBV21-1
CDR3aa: CAIPRGIPTTGNTIYF

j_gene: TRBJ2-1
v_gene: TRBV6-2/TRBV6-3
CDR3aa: CASSYMHTPYNEQFF

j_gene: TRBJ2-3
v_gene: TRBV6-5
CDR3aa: CASTLDRGTDTQYF